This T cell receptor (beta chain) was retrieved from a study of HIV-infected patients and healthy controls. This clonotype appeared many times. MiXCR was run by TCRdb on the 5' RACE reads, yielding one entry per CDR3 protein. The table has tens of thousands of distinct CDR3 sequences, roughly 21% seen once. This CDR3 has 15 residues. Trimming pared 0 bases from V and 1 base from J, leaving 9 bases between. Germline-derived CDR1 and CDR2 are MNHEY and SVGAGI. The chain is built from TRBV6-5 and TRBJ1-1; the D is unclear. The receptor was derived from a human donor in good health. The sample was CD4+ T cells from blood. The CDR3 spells CASSYSRPPNTEAFF. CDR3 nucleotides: TGTGCCAGCAGTTACTCGAGGCCACCGAACACTGAAGCTTTCTTT.